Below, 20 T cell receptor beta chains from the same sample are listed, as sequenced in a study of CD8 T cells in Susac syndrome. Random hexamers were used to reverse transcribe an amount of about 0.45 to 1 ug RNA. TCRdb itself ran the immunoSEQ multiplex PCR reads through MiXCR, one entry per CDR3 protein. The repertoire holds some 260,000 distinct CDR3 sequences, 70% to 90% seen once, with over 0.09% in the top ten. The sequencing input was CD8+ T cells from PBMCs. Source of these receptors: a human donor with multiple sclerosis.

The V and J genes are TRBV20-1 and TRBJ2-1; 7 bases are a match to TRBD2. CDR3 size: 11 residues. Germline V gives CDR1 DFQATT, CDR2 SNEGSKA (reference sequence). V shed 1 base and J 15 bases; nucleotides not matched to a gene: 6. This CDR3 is CSARASGRRFF. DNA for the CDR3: TGCAGTGCTAGAGCTAGCGGCAGGCGGTTCTTC.

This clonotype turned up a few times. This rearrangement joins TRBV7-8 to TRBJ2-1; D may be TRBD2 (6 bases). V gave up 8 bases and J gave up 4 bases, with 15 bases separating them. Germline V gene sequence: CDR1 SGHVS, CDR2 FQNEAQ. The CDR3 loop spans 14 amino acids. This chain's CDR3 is CASLGTRGYNEQFF. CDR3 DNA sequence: TGTGCCAGCCTCGGGACTCGAGGGTACAATGAGCAGTTCTTC.

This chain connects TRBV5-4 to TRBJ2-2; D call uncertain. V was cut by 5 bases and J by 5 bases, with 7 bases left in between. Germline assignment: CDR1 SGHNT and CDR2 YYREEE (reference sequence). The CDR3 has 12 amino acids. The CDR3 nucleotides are TGTGCCAGCAGAGCCCTTACCGGGGAGCTGTTTTTT. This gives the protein CASRALTGELFF.

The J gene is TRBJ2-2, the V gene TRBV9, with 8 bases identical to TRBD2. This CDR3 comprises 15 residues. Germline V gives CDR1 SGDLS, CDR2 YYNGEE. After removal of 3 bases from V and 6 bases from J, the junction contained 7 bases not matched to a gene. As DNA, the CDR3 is TGTGCCAGCAGCGCGACTAGCGTACTGCCCGGGGAGCTGTTTTTT. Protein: CASSATSVLPGELFF.

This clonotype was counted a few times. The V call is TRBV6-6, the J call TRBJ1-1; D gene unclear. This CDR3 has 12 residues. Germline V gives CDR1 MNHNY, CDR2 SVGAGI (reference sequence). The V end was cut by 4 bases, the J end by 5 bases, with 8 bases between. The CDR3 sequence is CASSFLPTEAFF. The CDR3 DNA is TGTGCCAGCAGTTTCCTCCCAACTGAAGCTTTCTTT.

The CDR3 spells CASSYLGAGGPKPYNEQFF. In DNA form, the CDR3 reads TGTGCCAGCAGTTACTTGGGAGCGGGAGGGCCTAAGCCCTACAATGAGCAGTTCTTC. The chain uses TRBV6-5 and TRBJ2-1; 10 bases are a match to TRBD2. The CDR3 has 19 amino acids. V lost 1 base and J lost 2; bases outside the gene matches: 11. Germline-derived CDR1 and CDR2 are MNHEY and SVGAGI.

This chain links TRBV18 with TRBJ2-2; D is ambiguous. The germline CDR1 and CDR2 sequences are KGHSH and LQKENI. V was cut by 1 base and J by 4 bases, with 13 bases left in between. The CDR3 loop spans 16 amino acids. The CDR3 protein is CASSPLEVLSTGELFF. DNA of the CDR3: TGTGCCAGCTCACCACTGGAAGTTTTGAGCACCGGGGAGCTGTTTTTT.

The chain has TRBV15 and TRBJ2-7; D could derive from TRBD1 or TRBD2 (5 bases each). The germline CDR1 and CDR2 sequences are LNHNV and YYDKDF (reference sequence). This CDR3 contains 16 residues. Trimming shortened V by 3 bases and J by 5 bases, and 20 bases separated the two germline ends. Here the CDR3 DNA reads TGTGCCACCAGCAGTACTATTTTCTTGGGGGTCGACGAGCAGTACTTC. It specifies CATSSTIFLGVDEQYF.

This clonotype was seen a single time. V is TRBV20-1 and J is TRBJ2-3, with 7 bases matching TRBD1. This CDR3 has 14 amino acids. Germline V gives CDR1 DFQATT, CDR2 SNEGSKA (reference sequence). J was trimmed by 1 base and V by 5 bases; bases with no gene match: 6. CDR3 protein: CSAPDRVRTDTQYF. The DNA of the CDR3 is TGCAGTGCTCCCGACAGGGTACGCACAGATACGCAGTATTTT.

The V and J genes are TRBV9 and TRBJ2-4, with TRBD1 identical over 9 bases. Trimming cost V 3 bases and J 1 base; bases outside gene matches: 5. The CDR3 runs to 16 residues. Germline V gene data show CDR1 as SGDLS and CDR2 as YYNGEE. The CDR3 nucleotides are TGTGCCAGCAGCGCCGGGACAGGGATTGCCAAAAACATTCAGTACTTC. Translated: CASSAGTGIAKNIQYF.

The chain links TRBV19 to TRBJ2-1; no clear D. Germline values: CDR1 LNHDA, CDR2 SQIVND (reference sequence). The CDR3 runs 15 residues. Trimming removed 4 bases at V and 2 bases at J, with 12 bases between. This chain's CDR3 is CASSTRQNTYNEQFF. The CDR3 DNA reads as TGTGCCAGTAGTACAAGGCAAAATACCTACAATGAGCAGTTCTTC.

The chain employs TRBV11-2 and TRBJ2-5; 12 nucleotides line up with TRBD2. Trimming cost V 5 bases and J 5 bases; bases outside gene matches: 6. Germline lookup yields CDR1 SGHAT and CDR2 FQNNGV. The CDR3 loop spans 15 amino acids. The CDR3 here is CASSALAGGWETQYF. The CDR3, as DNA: TGTGCCAGCAGCGCCCTAGCGGGAGGGTGGGAGACCCAGTACTTC.

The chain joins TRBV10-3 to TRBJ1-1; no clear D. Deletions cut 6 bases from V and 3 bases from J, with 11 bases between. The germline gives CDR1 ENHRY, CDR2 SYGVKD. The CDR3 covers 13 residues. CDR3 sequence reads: CAISLGSDTEAFF. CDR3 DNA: TGTGCCATCAGCCTGGGGAGCGACACTGAAGCTTTCTTT.

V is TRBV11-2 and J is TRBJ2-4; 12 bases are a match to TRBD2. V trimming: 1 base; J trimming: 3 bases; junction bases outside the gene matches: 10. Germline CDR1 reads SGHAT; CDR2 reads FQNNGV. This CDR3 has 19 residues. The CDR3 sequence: CASSLVGTSGPLIKNIQYF. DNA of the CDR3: TGTGCCAGCAGCTTAGTTGGGACTAGCGGGCCCTTAATCAAAAACATTCAGTACTTC.

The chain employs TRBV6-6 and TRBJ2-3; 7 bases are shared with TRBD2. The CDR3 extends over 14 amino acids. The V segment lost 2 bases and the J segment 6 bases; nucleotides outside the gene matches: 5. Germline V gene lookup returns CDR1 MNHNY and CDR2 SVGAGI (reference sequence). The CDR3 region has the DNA TGTGCCAGCAGTTACGGGGAGGGCCCCGATACGCAGTATTTT. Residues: CASSYGEGPDTQYF.

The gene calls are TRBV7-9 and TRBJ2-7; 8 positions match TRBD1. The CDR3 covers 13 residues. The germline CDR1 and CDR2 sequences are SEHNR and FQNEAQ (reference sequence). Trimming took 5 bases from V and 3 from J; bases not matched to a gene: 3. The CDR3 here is CASSGTGRYEQYF. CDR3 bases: TGTGCCAGCAGCGGGACAGGTCGCTACGAGCAGTACTTC. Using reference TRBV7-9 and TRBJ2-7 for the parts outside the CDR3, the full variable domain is DTGVSQNPRHKITKRGQNVTFRCDPISEHNRLYWYRQTLGQGPEFLTYFQNEAQLEKSRLLSDRFSAERPKGSFSTLEIQRTEQGDSAMYLCASSGTGRYEQYFGPGTRLTVT.

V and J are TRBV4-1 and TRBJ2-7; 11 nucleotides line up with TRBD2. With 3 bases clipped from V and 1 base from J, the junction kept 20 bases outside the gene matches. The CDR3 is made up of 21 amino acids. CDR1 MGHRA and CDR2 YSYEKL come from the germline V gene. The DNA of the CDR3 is TGCGCCAGCAGCCACAGAAGATCAGGGTTGGGTCTAGCGGGAGGTTCCTACGAGCAGTACTTC. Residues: CASSHRRSGLGLAGGSYEQYF.

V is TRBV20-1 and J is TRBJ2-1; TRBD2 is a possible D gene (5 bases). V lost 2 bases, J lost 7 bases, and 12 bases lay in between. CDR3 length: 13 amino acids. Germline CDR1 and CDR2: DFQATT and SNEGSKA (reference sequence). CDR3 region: CSARIVRGNEQFF. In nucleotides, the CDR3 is TGCAGTGCTAGAATTGTGAGAGGGAATGAGCAGTTCTTC.

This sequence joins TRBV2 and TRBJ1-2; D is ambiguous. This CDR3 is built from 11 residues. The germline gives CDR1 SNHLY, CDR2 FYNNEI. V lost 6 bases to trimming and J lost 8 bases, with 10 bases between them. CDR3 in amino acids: CASRPAHGYTF. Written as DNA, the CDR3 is TGTGCCAGCAGGCCGGCCCACGGCTACACCTTC.

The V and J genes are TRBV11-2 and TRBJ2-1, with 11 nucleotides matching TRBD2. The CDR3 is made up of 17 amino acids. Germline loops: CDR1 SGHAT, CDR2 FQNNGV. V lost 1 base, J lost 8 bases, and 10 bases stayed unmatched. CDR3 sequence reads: CASSLGGSGRVRDEQFF. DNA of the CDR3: TGTGCCAGCAGCTTAGGGGGTAGCGGGAGGGTTCGGGATGAGCAGTTCTTC.